Following are 3 T cell receptor beta chains from one sample sequenced in a study of shared clonotypes between healthy human individuals (TCRdb year 2020). Libraries were constructed by the immunoSEQ multiplex PCR assay. In TCRdb, the immuneACCESS table is reduced to in-frame sequences with V and J assigned. These tables do not hold every clone; where another copy was compared, an unresolved V gene accounts for under half, and the others remain unexplained. The sample table records over 2 million clones; roughly 90% of these occur just once. The ten biggest clones cover around 0.4% of the sample. The sequenced sample consisted of naive CD4+ T cells from PBMCs. According to the study, the label for this sample's cell subset or site signals: CD45RA+ positively selected. The source is a man aged 18 to 30 in good health. Some clones in this sample may be carry-over from other donors' samples.

V usage is TRBV7-9 and J usage is TRBJ1-5; D uncertain. CDR1 is SEHNR and CDR2 is FQNEAQ in the germline V gene (reference sequence). CDR3 length: 16 residues. Trimming removed 3 bases from V and 2 bases from J, with 14 bases in between. CDR3 sequence: CASSFRGPQGNQPQHF. As DNA, the CDR3 is TGTGCCAGCAGCTTCCGTGGACCTCAGGGCAATCAGCCCCAGCATTTT.

The V call is TRBV7-9, the J call TRBJ2-7, with D perhaps being TRBD1 or TRBD2 (5 bases each). V gave up 6 bases and J gave up 0 bases, with 12 bases separating them. CDR1 and CDR2 from the germline V gene are SEHNR and FQNEAQ (reference sequence). The CDR3 covers 14 residues. The CDR3 is CASRSSGPSYEQYF. CDR3 nucleotide sequence: TGTGCCAGCAGGTCCTCGGGGCCCTCCTACGAGCAGTACTTC.

This chain connects TRBV28 to TRBJ2-1; TRBD2 agrees at 8 bases. This CDR3 comprises 16 residues. Germline V gives CDR1 MDHEN, CDR2 SYDVKM. Trimming at V came to 6 bases and at J to 1 base, leaving 8 bases not matched to a gene. The CDR3 here is CASSRAGGRSYNEQFF. The CDR3 nucleotides read TGTGCCAGCAGCCGAGCTGGCGGGAGGTCCTACAATGAGCAGTTCTTC.